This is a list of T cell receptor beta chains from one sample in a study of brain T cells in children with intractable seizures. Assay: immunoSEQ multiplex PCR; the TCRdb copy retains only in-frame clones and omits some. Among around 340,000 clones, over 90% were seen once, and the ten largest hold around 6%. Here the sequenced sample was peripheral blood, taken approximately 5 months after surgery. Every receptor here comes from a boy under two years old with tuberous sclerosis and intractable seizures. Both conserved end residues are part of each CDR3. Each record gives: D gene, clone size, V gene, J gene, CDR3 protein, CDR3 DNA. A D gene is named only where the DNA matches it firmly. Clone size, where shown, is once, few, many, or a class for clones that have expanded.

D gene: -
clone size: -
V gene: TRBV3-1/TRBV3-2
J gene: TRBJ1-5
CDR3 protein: CASSQDPRIQPQHF
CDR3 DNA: TGTGCCAGCAGCCAAGACCCTAGGATTCAGCCCCAGCATTTT

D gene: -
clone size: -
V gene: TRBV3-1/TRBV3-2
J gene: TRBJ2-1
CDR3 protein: CASRQDLYNEQFF
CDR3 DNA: TGTGCCAGCAGACAAGATCTCTACAATGAGCAGTTCTTC

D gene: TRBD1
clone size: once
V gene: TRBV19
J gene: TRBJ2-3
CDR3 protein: CASSIRGTGGTDTQYF
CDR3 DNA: TGTGCCAGTAGTATTCGGGGGACAGGGGGCACAGATACGCAGTATTTT

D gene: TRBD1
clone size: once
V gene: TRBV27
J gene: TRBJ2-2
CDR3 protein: CATLLSGQGTTGELFF
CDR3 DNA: TGTGCCACCCTACTCTCGGGACAGGGAACCACCGGGGAGCTGTTTTTT

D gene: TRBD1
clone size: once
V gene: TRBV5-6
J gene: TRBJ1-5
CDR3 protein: CAPSFPGQDSNQPQHF
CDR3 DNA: TGTGCCCCCTCCTTTCCGGGACAGGACAGCAATCAGCCCCAGCATTTT

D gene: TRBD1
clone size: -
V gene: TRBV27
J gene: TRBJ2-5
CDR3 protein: CASSPRDRGWGQETQYF
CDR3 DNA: TGTGCCAGCAGTCCCCGGGACAGGGGCTGGGGGCAAGAGACCCAGTACTTC

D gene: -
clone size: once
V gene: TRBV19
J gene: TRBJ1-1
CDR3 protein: CASSIWSNTEAFF
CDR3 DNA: TGTGCCAGTAGTATTTGGAGCAACACTGAAGCTTTCTTT

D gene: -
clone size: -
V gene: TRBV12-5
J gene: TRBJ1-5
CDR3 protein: CASNRDSNQPQHF
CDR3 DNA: TGTGCTTCCAACCGGGACAGCAATCAGCCCCAGCATTTT

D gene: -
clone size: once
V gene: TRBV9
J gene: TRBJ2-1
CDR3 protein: CASSGGGHNEQFF
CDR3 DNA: TGTGCCAGCAGCGGTGGAGGACACAATGAGCAGTTCTTC

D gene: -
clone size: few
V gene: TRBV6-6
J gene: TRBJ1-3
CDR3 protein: CASSYSQGSGNTIYF
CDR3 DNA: TGTGCCAGCAGTTACTCTCAGGGCTCTGGAAACACCATATATTTT

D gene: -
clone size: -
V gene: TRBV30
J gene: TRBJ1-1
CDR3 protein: CAWSLGLGNTEAFF
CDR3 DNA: TGTGCCTGGAGCTTAGGTCTCGGGAACACTGAAGCTTTCTTT

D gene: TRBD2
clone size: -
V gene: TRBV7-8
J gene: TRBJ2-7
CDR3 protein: CASSPFSGRSGEQYF
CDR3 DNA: TGTGCCAGCAGCCCGTTTAGCGGGAGGTCGGGTGAGCAGTACTTC

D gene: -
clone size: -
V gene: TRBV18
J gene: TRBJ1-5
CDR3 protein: CASSSTFSSNQPQHF
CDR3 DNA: TGTGCCAGCTCATCGACATTCTCTAGCAATCAGCCCCAGCATTTT

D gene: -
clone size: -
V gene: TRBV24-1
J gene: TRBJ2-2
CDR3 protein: CATSDLLDRGKLFF
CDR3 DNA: TGTGCCACCAGTGATTTGCTGGACCGAGGAAAGCTGTTTTTT

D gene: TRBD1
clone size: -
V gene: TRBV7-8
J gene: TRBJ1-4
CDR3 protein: CASSLSGGGEKLFF
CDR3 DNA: TGTGCCAGCAGCTTATCAGGGGGCGGTGAAAAACTGTTTTTT

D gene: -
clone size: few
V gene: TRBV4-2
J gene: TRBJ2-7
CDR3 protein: CASSQPGLSYEQYF
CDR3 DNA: TGTGCCAGCAGCCAACCAGGACTCTCCTACGAGCAGTACTTC

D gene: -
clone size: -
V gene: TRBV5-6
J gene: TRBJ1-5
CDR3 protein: CASTIMTGSNQPQHF
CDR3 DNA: TGTGCCAGCACCATTATGACCGGGAGCAATCAGCCCCAGCATTTT

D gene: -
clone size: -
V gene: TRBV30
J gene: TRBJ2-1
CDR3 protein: CAGKTTGTPRSYNEQFF
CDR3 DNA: TGTGCCGGGAAAACTACCGGGACCCCGCGGTCCTACAATGAGCAGTTCTTC

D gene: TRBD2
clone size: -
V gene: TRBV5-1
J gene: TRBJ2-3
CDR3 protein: CASSLGRLAGGPLRTDTQYF
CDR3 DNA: TGCGCCAGCAGCTTGGGTAGGCTAGCGGGGGGGCCTTTAAGGACAGATACGCAGTATTTT

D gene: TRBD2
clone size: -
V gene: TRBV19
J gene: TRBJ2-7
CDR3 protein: CASSPLTSGRYKAHEQYF
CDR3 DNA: TGTGCCAGTAGCCCATTGACTAGCGGGAGATATAAGGCCCACGAGCAGTACTTC

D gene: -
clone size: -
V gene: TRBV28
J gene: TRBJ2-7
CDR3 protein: CASSLGHRVTYEQYF
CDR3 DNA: TGTGCCAGCAGTTTGGGACACAGGGTTACCTACGAGCAGTACTTC

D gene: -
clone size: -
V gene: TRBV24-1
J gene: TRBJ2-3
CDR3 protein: CATSDSSGPPGTAVDTQYF
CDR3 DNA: TGTGCCACCAGTGATTCCTCTGGGCCCCCCGGGACTGCGGTTGATACGCAGTATTTT

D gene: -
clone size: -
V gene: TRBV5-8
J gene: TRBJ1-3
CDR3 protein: CASSYPPNGNTIYF
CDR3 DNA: TGTGCCAGCAGCTACCCCCCCAATGGAAACACCATATATTTT

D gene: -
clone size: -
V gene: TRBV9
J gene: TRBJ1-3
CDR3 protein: CASSVGLSGNTIYF
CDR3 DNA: TGTGCCAGCAGCGTCGGGCTCTCTGGAAACACCATATATTTT

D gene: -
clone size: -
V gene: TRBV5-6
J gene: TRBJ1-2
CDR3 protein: CASSQGRVYGYTF
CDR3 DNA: TGTGCCAGCAGCCAGGGGCGGGTCTATGGCTACACCTTC

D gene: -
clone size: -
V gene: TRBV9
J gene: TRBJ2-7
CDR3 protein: CASSPLGDWGTYEQYF
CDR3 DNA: TGTGCCAGCAGCCCCCTAGGGGATTGGGGGACCTACGAGCAGTACTTC

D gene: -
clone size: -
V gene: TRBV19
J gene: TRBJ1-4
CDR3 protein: CASSIAAGAQEKLFF
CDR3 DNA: TGTGCCAGTAGTATAGCGGCAGGGGCTCAGGAAAAACTGTTTTTT

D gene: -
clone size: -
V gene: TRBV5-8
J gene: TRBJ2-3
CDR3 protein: CASSWARDTQYF
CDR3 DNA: TGTGCCAGCTCGTGGGCTAGGGATACGCAGTATTTT

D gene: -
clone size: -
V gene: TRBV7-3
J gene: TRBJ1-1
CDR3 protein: CASSLNSNTEAFF
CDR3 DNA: TGTGCCAGCAGCCTTAACTCGAACACTGAAGCTTTCTTT